One and the same sample provided the 26 T cell receptor beta chains below, sequenced in a study of T cells in Graves' hyperthyroidism and ophthalmopathy. RNA transcripts served as the template for amplifying TCR beta CDR3 regions. An initial round of RT-PCR targeting the TCR CDR3 relied on the HTBI primer set. TCRdb itself ran the multiplex PCR reads through MiXCR, one entry per CDR3 protein. The table includes around 540,000 distinct CDR3 sequences, around 15% detected once. What was sequenced was blood. The receptors were sampled from a woman between 25 and 40 years old with Graves' ophthalmopathy.

This clonotype has ten or more counts. The chain links TRBV12-3 or TRBV12-4 to TRBJ2-5; no clear D. The CDR3 covers 12 residues. V lost 2 bases and J lost 10, with 11 bases in between. CDR3 sequence (DNA): TGTGCCAGCAGTTTAACCGAGACCCACCAGTACTTC. It specifies CASSLTETHQYF.

This chain connects TRBV20-1 to TRBJ2-7; 8 bases are shared with TRBD2. J gave up 7 bases and V 0 bases, and 8 bases lay outside the gene matches. Germline values: CDR1 DFQATT, CDR2 SNEGSKA (reference sequence). The CDR3 contains 14 residues. The CDR3 coding sequence is TGCAGTGCTAGAGATCGGGGGGGACCTTTAGAGCAGTACTTC. Translating it yields CSARDRGGPLEQYF.

There are many counts of this clonotype. The rearrangement joins TRBV6-5 to TRBJ1-4; no clear D gene. V shed 2 bases and J shed 6 bases, with 13 bases lying between them. Germline V gives CDR1 MNHEY, CDR2 SVGAGI. CDR3 size: 15 residues. The CDR3, as DNA: TGTGCCAGCAGTTACCCCGGGGAGGTCGATGAAAAACTGTTTTTT. Its protein product is CASSYPGEVDEKLFF.

The chain carries TRBV6-5 and TRBJ2-4; TRBD1 might be the D (5 bases). Germline V gene sequence: CDR1 MNHEY, CDR2 SVGAGI. The germline V and J ends were trimmed by 0 bases and 0 bases, with 24 bases remaining between them. This CDR3 contains 21 residues. For the CDR3, the DNA is TGTGCCAGCAGTTACTCAAAAGACAGTAAGGTCGTCACCATAGCCAAAAACATTCAGTACTTC. Translated: CASSYSKDSKVVTIAKNIQYF.

This chain uses TRBV12-3 or TRBV12-4 with TRBJ2-6, with D possibly matching TRBD2 (5 bases). This CDR3 has 19 residues. V lost 5 bases and J lost 0, with 20 bases in between. This CDR3 reads CASSPRGYEINSGANVLTF. CDR3 DNA: TGTGCCAGCAGTCCCCGGGGATACGAGATAAACTCTGGGGCCAACGTCCTGACTTTC.

This clonotype occurred many times. This chain uses TRBV30 with TRBJ2-7; D not resolved. V lost 1 base to trimming and J lost 2 bases, with 9 bases between them. CDR1 is GTSNPN, CDR2 SVGIG, per germline (reference sequence). The CDR3 is 13 residues long. The CDR3 DNA reads TGTGCCTGGAGTGATGGCGGAGCCTACGAGCAGTACTTC. The encoded protein is CAWSDGGAYEQYF.

The rearrangement links TRBV7-3 to TRBJ2-5; 12 bases match TRBD1. The V gene end was trimmed by 3 bases and the J gene end by 5 bases; junction bases not matched to a gene: 10. The CDR3 runs 17 residues. The germline V gene encodes CDR1 SGHTA and CDR2 FQGTGA. CDR3 DNA sequence: TGTGCCAGCAGCTTGAACCGCGGGACAGGGGGCAGGGAGACCCAGTACTTC. Protein product: CASSLNRGTGGRETQYF. Full variable domain (outside the CDR3, taken from reference TRBV7-3 and TRBJ2-5): GAGVSQTPSNKVTEKGKYVELRCDPISGHTALYWYRQSLGQGPEFLIYFQGTGAADDSGLPNDRFFAVRPEGSVSTLKIQRTERGDSAVYLCASSLNRGTGGRETQYFGPGTRLLVL.

This clonotype was counted a few times. J is TRBJ2-1 and V is TRBV20-1; D unresolved. In germline, CDR1 is DFQATT, CDR2 SNEGSKA (reference sequence). The CDR3 sequence is 14 residues long. With 1 base removed from V and 6 bases from J, the gap between germline ends came to 13 bases. In nucleotides, the CDR3 is TGCAGTGCTAGAGGCGCCCCTTTTTCCAATGAGCAGTTCTTC. Amino acids: CSARGAPFSNEQFF.

At least ten counts were recorded for this clonotype. The V call is TRBV15, the J call TRBJ2-7; 9 bases fit TRBD2. Germline V CDR1 and CDR2: LNHNV, YYDKDF (reference sequence). V was pared by 0 bases and J by 5 bases, with 5 bases of the junction left unmatched. This CDR3 has 15 residues. The CDR3 here is CATSREDSGSNEQYF. The CDR3 region has the DNA TGTGCCACCAGCAGAGAGGATAGCGGGAGTAACGAGCAGTACTTC.

There are many counts of this clonotype. The chain recombines TRBV7-9 with TRBJ1-2, with D unresolved. The V and J ends lost 0 bases and 6 bases respectively, with 8 bases between them. Germline lookup yields CDR1 SEHNR and CDR2 FQNEAQ (reference sequence). The CDR3 contains 13 residues. CDR3 coding DNA: TGTGCCAGCAGCTTAGCTACCGGGGATGGCTACACCTTC. It yields the protein CASSLATGDGYTF.

This clonotype was detected many times. The CDR3 DNA is TGCAGTGCTAACCGGGACTGGGAGACCCAGTACTTC. This sequence encodes CSANRDWETQYF. This chain links TRBV20-1 with TRBJ2-5; the D gene is possibly TRBD2 (6 bases). The CDR3 length is 12 residues. The germline CDR1 and CDR2 sequences are DFQATT and SNEGSKA (reference sequence). V lost 4 bases and J 5 bases, leaving 11 bases between the germline ends.

The V call is TRBV29-1, the J call TRBJ2-1; 7 positions match TRBD1. The CDR3 contains 18 residues. Germline V gives CDR1 SQVTM, CDR2 ANQGSEA. J was trimmed by 0 bases and V by 0 bases; bases with no gene match: 11. As DNA, the CDR3 is TGCAGCGTTGAAGATGGGCTAGGGGGCCTTAGCTCCTACAATGAGCAGTTCTTC. Its translation is CSVEDGLGGLSSYNEQFF.

There are a few counts of this clonotype. V gene TRBV5-1 combines with J gene TRBJ2-1, with TRBD2 matching over 9 bases. The CDR3 has 17 amino acids. Germline V gene lookup returns CDR1 SGHRS and CDR2 YFSETQ. V shed 4 bases, J shed 3 bases, and the junction held 11 bases outside the gene matches. CDR3 coding DNA: TGCGCCAGCAGCGCCCACTTGAGGCGGGAGGGCTACAATGAGCAGTTCTTC. Residues: CASSAHLRREGYNEQFF.

The rearrangement joins TRBV20-1 to TRBJ1-6; D is unclear. With 6 bases removed from V and 10 bases from J, the gap between germline ends came to 13 bases. The CDR3 is 12 amino acids. Germline values: CDR1 DFQATT, CDR2 SNEGSKA (reference sequence). The CDR3 DNA follows: TGCAGTGCATCCCGGGCCTACTCACCCCTCCACTTT. Its protein product is CSASRAYSPLHF.

This clonotype was found a few times. V and J are TRBV27 and TRBJ1-1; TRBD1 matches 8 bases. The CDR3 extends over 13 amino acids. Germline loops: CDR1 MNHEY, CDR2 SMNVEV (reference sequence). The trim removed 7 bases at V and 7 bases at J, leaving 8 bases unmatched. The CDR3 protein is CASKRTGLGEAFF. The CDR3 DNA reads TGTGCCAGCAAGCGGACAGGGCTGGGTGAAGCTTTCTTT.

This clonotype was recorded many times. The chain is built from TRBV24-1 and TRBJ1-1; 8 positions agree with TRBD1. This CDR3 has 15 residues. V was pared by 7 bases and J by 4 bases, with 10 bases of the junction left unmatched. Germline V gene lookup returns CDR1 KGHDR and CDR2 SFDVKD. CDR3 DNA sequence: TGTGCCACCAGCGCGACAGGGGAGGAGGCCACTGAAGCTTTCTTT. Encoded protein: CATSATGEEATEAFF.

Many counts were recorded for this clonotype. The rearrangement uses TRBV12-3 or TRBV12-4 and TRBJ1-4, with D possibly being TRBD1 (5 bases). The CDR3 has 15 residues. V gave up 5 bases and J gave up 5 bases, with 15 bases separating them. The CDR3 DNA sequence: TGTGCCAGCAGTCTCTCCGGACAAACAAATGAAAAACTGTTTTTT. Its translation: CASSLSGQTNEKLFF.

This clonotype was seen ten or more times. The J gene is TRBJ2-5, the V gene TRBV20-1, with a possible D match to TRBD2 (6 bases). CDR3 length: 15 residues. The ends were cut back, 0 bases at V and 2 bases at J, with 13 bases in the middle. Germline loops: CDR1 DFQATT, CDR2 SNEGSKA (reference sequence). The CDR3 DNA reads as TGCAGTGCTAGAGATGCGGGAACCAATCAAGAGACCCAGTACTTC. Protein sequence: CSARDAGTNQETQYF.

This clonotype has a handful of counts. The chain is built from TRBV4-3 and TRBJ2-7, with D perhaps TRBD1 (5 bases). CDR3 size: 15 residues. V lost 0 bases, J lost 3 bases, and 12 bases lay in between. Germline CDR1 LGHNA, CDR2 YSLEER. The CDR3 reads CASSQEGVQGYEQYF. The CDR3 bases are TGCGCCAGCAGCCAAGAAGGGGTTCAAGGCTACGAGCAGTACTTC.

This clonotype was picked up a small number of times. The chain has TRBV5-1 and TRBJ1-1; D possibly corresponds to TRBD1 (5 bases). Looked up from germline, CDR1 is SGHRS and CDR2 is YFSETQ. Between the trimmed V and J ends, which lost 0 bases and 1 base, there was a span of 10 bases. The CDR3 consists of 15 residues. In DNA, the CDR3 is TGCGCCAGCAGCTTGGCCGGGCAGGGGAACACTGAAGCTTTCTTT. Residues: CASSLAGQGNTEAFF.

This clonotype was seen many times. This sequence joins TRBV9 and TRBJ2-3; 7 nucleotides line up with TRBD2. Trimming at V came to 4 bases and at J to 3 bases, leaving 8 bases not matched to a gene. This CDR3 region has 15 residues. The germline V gene has CDR1 SGDLS and CDR2 YYNGEE. CDR3 residues: CASSPTWEGTDTQYF. The CDR3 coding sequence is TGTGCCAGCAGCCCGACGTGGGAGGGAACAGATACGCAGTATTTT.

Many counts were recorded for this clonotype. The chain couples TRBV6-2 or TRBV6-3 to TRBJ2-1; 10 nucleotides line up with TRBD2. V was pared by 0 bases and J by 4 bases, with 3 bases of the junction left unmatched. Germline V CDR1 and CDR2: MNHEY, SVGEGT. CDR3 length: 16 amino acids. The CDR3 DNA sequence: TGTGCCAGCAGTTACTCGAGGACTAGCGGATACAATGAGCAGTTCTTC. This codes for CASSYSRTSGYNEQFF.

This clonotype was seen repeatedly, ten times or more. V is TRBV5-1 and J is TRBJ2-7, with 7 bases that match TRBD1. The CDR3 extends over 15 amino acids. The V gene end was trimmed by 3 bases and the J gene end by 3 bases; junction bases not matched to a gene: 9. In germline, CDR1 is SGHRS, CDR2 YFSETQ. As DNA, the CDR3 is TGCGCCAGCAGCTCCGACGGGACAGAATTCTACGAGCAGTACTTC. It yields the protein CASSSDGTEFYEQYF.

As for this clonotype: A much larger clonotype is one base distant, so this may be a read error. The chain recombines TRBV27 with TRBJ1-1; TRBD1 might be the D (5 bases). Germline lookup yields CDR1 MNHEY and CDR2 SMNVEV (reference sequence). This CDR3 is 12 amino acids long. Trimming stripped 5 bases from V and 6 bases from J, with 10 bases between. The DNA of the CDR3 is TGTGCCAGCAGTATAGGGGAGGCTGAAGCTTTCTTT. Its translation: CASSIGEAEAFF.

This clonotype was counted between two and nine times. The chain uses TRBV7-3 and TRBJ2-2, with 7 bases matching TRBD1. Trimming took 1 base from V and 1 from J; bases not matched to a gene: 6. CDR3 size: 17 residues. Germline CDR1 SGHTA, CDR2 FQGTGA. The CDR3 nucleotides read TGTGCCAGCAGCTTAAATCCAGGGGGAGTGAACACCGGGGAGCTGTTTTTT. The encoded protein is CASSLNPGGVNTGELFF.

At least ten counts were recorded for this clonotype. The chain uses TRBV2 and TRBJ2-2; tentative D call: TRBD2 (7 bases). This CDR3 spans 14 amino acids. Germline assignment: CDR1 SNHLY and CDR2 FYNNEI. Trimming left V 3 bases short and J 6 bases short, with 11 bases between. CDR3 in amino acids: CASSEGGAPGELFF. Here the CDR3 DNA reads TGTGCCAGCAGTGAGGGGGGGGCCCCCGGGGAGCTGTTTTTT.